This T cell receptor beta chain was obtained from a study of T cell responses to AZD1222 COVID-19 vaccine. Germline V gives CDR1 SGHRS, CDR2 YFSETQ. The CDR3 loop spans 15 amino acids. V was trimmed by 0 bases and J by 0 bases, leaving 6 bases between them. Sequencing used immunoSEQ multiplex PCR; TCRdb keeps in-frame clones, though not all of them. The profile shows about 69,000 clones, over 80% of them singletons. Source: peripheral blood, taken 28 days after the second AZD1222 dose. This TCR derives from an adult who received the AZD1222 COVID-19 vaccine. The chain is built from TRBV5-1 and TRBJ2-2; D remains ambiguous. CDR3 sequence (DNA): TGCGCCAGCAGCTTGGAAACAGCGAACACCGGGGAGCTGTTTTTT. It yields the protein CASSLETANTGELFF.